This T cell receptor beta chain was identified in a study of Graves' ophthalmopathy and Graves' hyperthyroidism. The CDR3 length is 15 residues. Germline V lookup: CDR1 ENHRY, CDR2 SYGVKD. The V and J ends lost 10 bases and 3 bases, in that order; junction bases with no gene match: 13. This clonotype was detected only a few times. Using RNA transcripts, the TCR beta CDR3 regions were amplified. HTBI primers served in a first-round RT-PCR, which a second-round multiplex PCR followed. MiXCR was run by TCRdb on the multiplex PCR reads, yielding one entry per CDR3 protein. In the table there are 200,000 to 250,000 distinct CDR3 sequences, roughly 50% of which are singletons.

The rearrangement uses TRBV10-3 and TRBJ2-7; TRBD1 matches at 9 bases. The receptor's source is an adult man with Graves' ophthalmopathy. The sequenced sample was peripheral blood. The CDR3 reads CASSLSGTGYYEQYF. The CDR3 bases are TGTGCCAGCAGCTTAAGTGGGACAGGGTACTACGAGCAGTACTTC.